The T cell receptor (beta chain) under discussion was sequenced for a study of T cell responses to AZD1222 COVID-19 vaccine. Study as a whole: Whether given at about 4 or about 12 weeks, second doses were pooled.

This CDR3 has 13 residues. V shed 5 bases and J shed 9 bases, with 14 bases lying between them. Profiling relied on immunoSEQ multiplex PCR, and the TCRdb table lists in-frame clones only, not all of them. Here the sample spans some 140,000 clones, 70% to 90% being singletons. This material consisted of peripheral blood, taken on day 0 of AZD1222 vaccination. This receptor was taken from an adult in good health. The V and J genes are TRBV12-3 or TRBV12-4 and TRBJ1-5, with D perhaps TRBD1 (6 bases). CDR3 residues: CASSTIGGRPQHF. CDR3 DNA: TGTGCCAGCAGTACAATAGGGGGTCGGCCCCAGCATTTT.